This TCR beta chain derives from a study of radiotherapy plus CTLA-4 blockade in lung cancer. CDR3 size: 15 residues. V was clipped by 0 bases and J by 6 bases; unmatched bases: 7. Germline values: CDR1 SGDLS, CDR2 YYNGEE. Sequencing was performed with immunoSEQ multiplex PCR; in TCRdb, only in-frame clones are kept and a portion is missing. The table includes roughly 100,000 clones, over 65% detected once. The specimen was peripheral blood, collected from a patient treated with radiotherapy plus ipilimumab. V is TRBV9 and J is TRBJ2-3, with 7 bases identical to TRBD1. This clonotype was obtained from a human donor with non-small cell lung cancer that progressed on radiotherapy plus ipilimumab. Some clones in this sample may be carry-over from other donors' samples. The CDR3: CASSVAEGTVDTQYF. The DNA for the CDR3 is TGTGCCAGCAGCGTAGCCGAGGGGACAGTTGATACGCAGTATTTT.